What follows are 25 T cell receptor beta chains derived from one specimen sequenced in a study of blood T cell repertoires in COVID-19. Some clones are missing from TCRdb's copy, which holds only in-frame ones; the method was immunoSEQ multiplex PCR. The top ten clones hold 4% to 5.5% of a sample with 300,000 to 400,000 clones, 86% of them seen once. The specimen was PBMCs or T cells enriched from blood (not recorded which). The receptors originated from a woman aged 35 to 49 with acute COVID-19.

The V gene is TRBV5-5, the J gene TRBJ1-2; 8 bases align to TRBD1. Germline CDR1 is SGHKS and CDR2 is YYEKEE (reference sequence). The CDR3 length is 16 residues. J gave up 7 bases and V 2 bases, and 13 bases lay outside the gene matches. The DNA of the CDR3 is TGTGCCAGCAGCTTAAACCTGGACAGGGTTGTAAGTGGCTACACCTTC. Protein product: CASSLNLDRVVSGYTF.

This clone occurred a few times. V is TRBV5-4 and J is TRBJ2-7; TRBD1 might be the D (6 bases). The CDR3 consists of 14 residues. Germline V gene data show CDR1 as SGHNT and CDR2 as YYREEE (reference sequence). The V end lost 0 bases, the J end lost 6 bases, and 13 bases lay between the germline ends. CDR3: CASSLGGGVGEQYF. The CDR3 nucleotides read TGTGCCAGCAGCTTGGGAGGGGGAGTAGGCGAGCAGTACTTC.

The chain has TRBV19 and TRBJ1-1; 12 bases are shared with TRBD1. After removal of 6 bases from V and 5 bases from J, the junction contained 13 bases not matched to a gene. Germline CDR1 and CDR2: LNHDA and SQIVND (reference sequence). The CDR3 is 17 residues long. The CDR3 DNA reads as TGTGCCAGTAGCAGTCGGGACAGGGGGCGCGTTGGGACTGAAGCTTTCTTT. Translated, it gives CASSSRDRGRVGTEAFF. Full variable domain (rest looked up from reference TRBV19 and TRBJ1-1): DGGITQSPKYLFRKEGQNVTLSCEQNLNHDAMYWYRQDPGQGLRLIYYSQIVNDFQKGDIAEGYSVSREKKESFPLTVTSAQKNPTAFYLCASSSRDRGRVGTEAFFGQGTRLTVV.

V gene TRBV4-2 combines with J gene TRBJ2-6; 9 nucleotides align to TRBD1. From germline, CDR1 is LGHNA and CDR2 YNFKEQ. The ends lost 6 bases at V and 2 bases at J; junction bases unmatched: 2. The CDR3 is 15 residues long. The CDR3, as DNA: TGTGCCAGCAGTACAGGGGGCGCTGGGGCCAACGTCCTGACTTTC. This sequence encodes CASSTGGAGANVLTF.

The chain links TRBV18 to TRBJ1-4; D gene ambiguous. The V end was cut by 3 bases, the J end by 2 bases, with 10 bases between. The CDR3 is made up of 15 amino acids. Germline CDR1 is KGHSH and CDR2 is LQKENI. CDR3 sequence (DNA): TGTGCCAGCTCACCCGACACCTCGACTAATGAAAAACTGTTTTTT. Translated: CASSPDTSTNEKLFF.

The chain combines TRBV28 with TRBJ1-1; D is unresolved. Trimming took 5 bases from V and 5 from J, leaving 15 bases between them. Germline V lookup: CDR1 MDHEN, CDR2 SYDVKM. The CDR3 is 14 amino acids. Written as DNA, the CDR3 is TGTGCCAGCAGTCCCAGATCGGGGTCGACTGAAGCTTTCTTT. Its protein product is CASSPRSGSTEAFF. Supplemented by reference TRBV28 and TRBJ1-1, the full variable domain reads DVKVTQSSRYLVKRTGEKVFLECVQDMDHENMFWYRQDPGLGLRLIYFSYDVKMKEKGDIPEGYSVSREKKERFSLILESASTNQTSMYLCASSPRSGSTEAFFGQGTRLTVV.

CDR3 residues: CSASMAGRTDKQPQHF. In nucleotides, the CDR3 is TGCAGTGCTAGTATGGCGGGTAGGACAGATAAACAGCCCCAGCATTTT. The rearrangement links TRBV20-1 to TRBJ1-5, with D perhaps TRBD1 (6 bases). This CDR3 is built from 16 residues. V gave up 3 bases and J gave up 7 bases, with 22 bases separating them. CDR1 is DFQATT and CDR2 is SNEGSKA in the germline V gene (reference sequence).

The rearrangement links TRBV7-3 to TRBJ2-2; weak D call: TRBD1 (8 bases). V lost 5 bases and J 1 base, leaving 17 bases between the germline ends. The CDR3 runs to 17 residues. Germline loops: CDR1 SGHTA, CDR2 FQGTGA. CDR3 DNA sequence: TGTGCCAGCAGCCGACTAGCCGGGACAGGGAACACCGGGGAGCTGTTTTTT. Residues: CASSRLAGTGNTGELFF.

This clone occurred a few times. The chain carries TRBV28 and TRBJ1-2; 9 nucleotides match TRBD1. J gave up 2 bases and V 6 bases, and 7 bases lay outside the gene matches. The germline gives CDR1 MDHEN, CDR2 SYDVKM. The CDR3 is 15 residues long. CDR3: CASSRPGQGNYGYTF. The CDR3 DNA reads TGTGCCAGCAGCAGACCGGGACAGGGAAACTATGGCTACACCTTC.

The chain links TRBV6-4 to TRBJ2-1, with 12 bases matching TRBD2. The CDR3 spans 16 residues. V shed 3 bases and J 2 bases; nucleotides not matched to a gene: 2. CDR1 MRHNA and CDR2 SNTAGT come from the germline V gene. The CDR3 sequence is CASSETSGRPYNEQFF. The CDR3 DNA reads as TGTGCCAGCAGTGAAACTAGCGGGAGGCCCTACAATGAGCAGTTCTTC.

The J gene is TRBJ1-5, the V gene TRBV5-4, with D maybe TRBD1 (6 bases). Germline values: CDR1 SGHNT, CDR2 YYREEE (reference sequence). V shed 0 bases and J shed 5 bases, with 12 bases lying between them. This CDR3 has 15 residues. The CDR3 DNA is TGTGCCAGCAGCTTGGGGGCAGGGGTGGATCAGCCCCAGCATTTT. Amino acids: CASSLGAGVDQPQHF.

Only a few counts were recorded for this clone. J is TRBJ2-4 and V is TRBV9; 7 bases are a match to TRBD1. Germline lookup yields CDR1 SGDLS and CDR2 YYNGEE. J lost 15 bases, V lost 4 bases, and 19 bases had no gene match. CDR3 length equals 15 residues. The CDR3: CASSPSPTGEHPRYF. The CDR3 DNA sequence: TGTGCCAGCAGCCCCTCCCCCACAGGGGAACACCCCAGGTACTTC. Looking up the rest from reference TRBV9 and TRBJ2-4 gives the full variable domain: DSGVTQTPKHLITATGQRVTLRCSPRSGDLSVYWYQQSLDQGLQFLIQYYNGEERAKGNILERFSAQQFPDLHSELNLSSLELGDSALYFCASSPSPTGEHPRYFGAGTRLSVL.

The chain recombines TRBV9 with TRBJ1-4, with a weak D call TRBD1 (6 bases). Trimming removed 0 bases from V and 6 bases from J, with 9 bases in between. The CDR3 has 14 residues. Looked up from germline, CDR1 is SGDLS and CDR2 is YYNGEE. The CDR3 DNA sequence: TGTGCCAGCAGCGTAGGACAGGTGGATGAAAAACTGTTTTTT. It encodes CASSVGQVDEKLFF.

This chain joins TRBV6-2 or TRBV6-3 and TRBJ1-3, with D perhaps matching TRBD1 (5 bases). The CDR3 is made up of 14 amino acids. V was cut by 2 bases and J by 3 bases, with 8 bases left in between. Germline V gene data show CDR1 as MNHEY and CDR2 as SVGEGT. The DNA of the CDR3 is TGTGCCAGCAGTTACACAGGTTATGGAAACACCATATATTTT. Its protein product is CASSYTGYGNTIYF.

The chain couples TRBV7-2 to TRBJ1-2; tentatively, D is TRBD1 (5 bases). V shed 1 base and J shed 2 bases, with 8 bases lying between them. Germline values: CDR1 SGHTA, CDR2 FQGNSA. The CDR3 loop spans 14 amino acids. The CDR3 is CASSLGGLNYGYTF. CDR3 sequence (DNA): TGTGCCAGCAGCTTAGGGGGACTAAACTATGGCTACACCTTC.

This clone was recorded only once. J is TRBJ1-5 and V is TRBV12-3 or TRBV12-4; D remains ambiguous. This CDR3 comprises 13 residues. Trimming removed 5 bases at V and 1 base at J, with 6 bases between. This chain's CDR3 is CASSTVSNQPQHF. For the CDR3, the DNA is TGTGCCAGCAGTACAGTAAGCAATCAGCCCCAGCATTTT.

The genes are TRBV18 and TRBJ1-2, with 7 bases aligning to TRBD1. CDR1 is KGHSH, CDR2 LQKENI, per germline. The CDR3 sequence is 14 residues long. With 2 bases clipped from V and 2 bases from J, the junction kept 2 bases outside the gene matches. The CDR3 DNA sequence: TGTGCCAGCTCACCAGGACAGGCAAACTATGGCTACACCTTC. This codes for CASSPGQANYGYTF.

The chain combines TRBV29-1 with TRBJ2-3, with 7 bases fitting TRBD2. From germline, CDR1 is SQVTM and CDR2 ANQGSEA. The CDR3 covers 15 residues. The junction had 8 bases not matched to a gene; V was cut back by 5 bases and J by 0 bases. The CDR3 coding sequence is TGCAGCGTTAAGCGGGACCCTCCAAGCACAGATACGCAGTATTTT. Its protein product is CSVKRDPPSTDTQYF.

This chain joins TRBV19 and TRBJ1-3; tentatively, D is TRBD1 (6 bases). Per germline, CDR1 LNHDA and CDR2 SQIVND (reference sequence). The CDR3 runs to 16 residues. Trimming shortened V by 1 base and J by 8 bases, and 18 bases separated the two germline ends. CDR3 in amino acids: CASSIGAGTPGYTIYF. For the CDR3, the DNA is TGTGCCAGTAGTATAGGAGCCGGGACACCAGGATACACCATATATTTT.

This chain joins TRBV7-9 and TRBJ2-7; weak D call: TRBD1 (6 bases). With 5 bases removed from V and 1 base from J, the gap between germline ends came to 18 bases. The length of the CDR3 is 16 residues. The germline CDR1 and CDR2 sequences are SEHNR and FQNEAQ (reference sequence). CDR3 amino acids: CASSKTPTGLSYEQYF. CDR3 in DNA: TGTGCCAGCAGCAAAACACCGACAGGCTTATCCTACGAGCAGTACTTC.

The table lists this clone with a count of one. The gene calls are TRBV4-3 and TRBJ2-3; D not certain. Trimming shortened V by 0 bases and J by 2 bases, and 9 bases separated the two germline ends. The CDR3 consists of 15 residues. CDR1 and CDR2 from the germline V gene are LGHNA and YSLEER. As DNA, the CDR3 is TGCGCCAGCAGCCAAGATTGGCGGAACACAGATACGCAGTATTTT. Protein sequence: CASSQDWRNTDTQYF.

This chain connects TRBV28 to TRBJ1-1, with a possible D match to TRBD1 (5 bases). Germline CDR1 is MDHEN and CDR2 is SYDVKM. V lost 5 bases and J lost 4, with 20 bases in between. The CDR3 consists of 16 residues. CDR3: CASSLDWGGVGTEAFF. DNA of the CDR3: TGTGCCAGCAGTCTCGATTGGGGAGGGGTGGGCACTGAAGCTTTCTTT.

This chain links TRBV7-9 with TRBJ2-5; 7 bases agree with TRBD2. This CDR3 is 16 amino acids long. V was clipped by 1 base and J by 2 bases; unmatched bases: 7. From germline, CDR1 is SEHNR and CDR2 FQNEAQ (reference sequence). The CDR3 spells CASSLVSGGGQETQYF. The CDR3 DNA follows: TGTGCCAGCAGCTTAGTCAGTGGGGGGGGACAAGAGACCCAGTACTTC.

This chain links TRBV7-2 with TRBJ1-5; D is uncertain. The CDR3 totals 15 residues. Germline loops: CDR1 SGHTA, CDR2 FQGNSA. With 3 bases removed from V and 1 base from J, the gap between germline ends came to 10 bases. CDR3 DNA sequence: TGTGCCAGCAGCTTTCGACATATCAGCAATCAGCCCCAGCATTTT. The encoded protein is CASSFRHISNQPQHF.

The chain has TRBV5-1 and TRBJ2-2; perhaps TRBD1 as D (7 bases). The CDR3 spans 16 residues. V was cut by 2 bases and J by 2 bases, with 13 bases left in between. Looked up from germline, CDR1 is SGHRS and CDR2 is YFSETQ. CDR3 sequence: CASSFQGGSNTGELFF. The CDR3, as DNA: TGCGCCAGCAGCTTTCAGGGGGGCTCAAACACCGGGGAGCTGTTTTTT.